A single sample is the source of the 29 T cell receptor beta chains below, sequenced in a study of CD8 T cells in Susac syndrome. RNA totalling roughly 0.45 to 1 ug underwent reverse transcription with random hexamers. TCRdb called the immunoSEQ multiplex PCR reads again in MiXCR, with one record for every CDR3 protein. Of 150,000 to 200,000 distinct CDR3 sequences listed, around 94% are singletons. The specimen was CD4+ T cells from PBMCs. The receptors were gathered from a human donor with multiple sclerosis.

The chain has TRBV12-5 and TRBJ2-7; 7 nucleotides line up with TRBD1. Germline lookup yields CDR1 LGHNT and CDR2 FRNRAP. Trimming at V came to 6 bases and at J to 2 bases, leaving 4 bases not matched to a gene. The CDR3 contains 13 residues. The chain's CDR3 is CASGYGQAYEQYF. DNA for the CDR3: TGTGCTAGTGGGTATGGACAGGCCTACGAGCAGTACTTC. Looking up the rest from reference TRBV12-5 and TRBJ2-7 gives the full variable domain: DARVTQTPRHKVTEMGQEVTMRCQPILGHNTVFWYRQTMMQGLELLAYFRNRAPLDDSGMPKDRFSAEMPDATLATLKIQPSEPRDSAVYFCASGYGQAYEQYFGPGTRLTVT.

The chain recombines TRBV5-1 with TRBJ1-2; no clear D. This CDR3 has 16 amino acids. The V and J ends lost 4 bases and 2 bases respectively, with 18 bases between them. Germline assignment: CDR1 SGHRS and CDR2 YFSETQ. The CDR3 sequence: CASSLRHGVINYGYTF. The DNA for the CDR3 is TGCGCCAGCAGCCTCAGGCATGGGGTTATCAACTATGGCTACACCTTC.

The rearrangement links TRBV20-1 to TRBJ2-7; TRBD2 is a possible D gene (6 bases). The CDR3 contains 16 residues. Trimming took 6 bases from V and 0 from J, leaving 21 bases between them. Germline V gene sequence: CDR1 DFQATT, CDR2 SNEGSKA (reference sequence). This CDR3 is CSASGTSGQSSYEQYF. CDR3 DNA: TGCAGTGCGTCCGGGACTTCAGGCCAAAGCTCCTACGAGCAGTACTTC.

The chain links TRBV6-5 to TRBJ1-1, with TRBD1 matching over 8 bases. Trimming removed 6 bases from V and 10 bases from J; junction bases left unmatched: 4. Germline V CDR1 and CDR2: MNHEY, SVGAGI. This CDR3 contains 11 residues. The CDR3 DNA sequence: TGTGCCAGCAGGGGCACAGGGGGAGCTTTCTTT. Translating it yields CASRGTGGAFF.

This chain connects TRBV7-9 to TRBJ2-6; D remains unclear. CDR3 length: 15 residues. CDR1 SEHNR and CDR2 FQNEAQ come from the germline V gene (reference sequence). The ends were cut back, 6 bases at V and 2 bases at J, with 11 bases in the middle. CDR3: CASSSRTPGANVLTF. The CDR3 coding sequence is TGTGCCAGCAGTTCCCGGACCCCTGGGGCCAACGTCCTGACTTTC.

V and J are TRBV29-1 and TRBJ1-1; D is unclear. Germline V gene lookup returns CDR1 SQVTM and CDR2 ANQGSEA. Trimming cost V 4 bases and J 0 bases, with 6 bases left between them. The CDR3 sequence is 12 residues long. The DNA for the CDR3 is TGCAGCGTTGTAAGGATGAACACTGAAGCTTTCTTT. Its protein product is CSVVRMNTEAFF.

The rearrangement uses TRBV2 and TRBJ2-5, with D unresolved. Germline V gene sequence: CDR1 SNHLY, CDR2 FYNNEI. The CDR3 contains 12 residues. Between the trimmed V and J ends, which lost 5 bases and 5 bases, there was a span of 9 bases. The CDR3 bases are TGTGCCAGCAGTTATGACGGCGAGACCCAGTACTTC. Translation: CASSYDGETQYF.

The CDR3 protein is CSVGQALHGYTF. CDR3 DNA sequence: TGCAGCGTCGGACAGGCCCTTCATGGCTACACCTTC. This rearrangement joins TRBV29-1 to TRBJ1-2; TRBD1 matches at 7 bases. This CDR3 has 12 residues. Per the germline V gene, CDR1 is SQVTM and CDR2 is ANQGSEA. Trimming took 6 bases from V and 6 from J; bases not matched to a gene: 7.

The chain has TRBV20-1 and TRBJ2-1, with unresolved D. Germline CDR1 reads DFQATT; CDR2 reads SNEGSKA (reference sequence). With 0 bases removed from V and 0 bases from J, the gap between germline ends came to 12 bases. This CDR3 comprises 16 residues. The CDR3 coding sequence is TGCAGTGCTAGAGAGAAGGACCGATACTCCTACAATGAGCAGTTCTTC. It encodes CSAREKDRYSYNEQFF.

This clonotype was picked up one time. V gene TRBV30 combines with J gene TRBJ2-6; maybe TRBD1 (5 bases). The CDR3 runs 16 residues. Germline V CDR1 and CDR2: GTSNPN, SVGIG (reference sequence). Trimming took 2 bases from V and 2 from J, leaving 13 bases between them. The CDR3 nucleotides read TGTGCCTGGAGTAGGCAGGGAAGGGCTGGGGCCAACGTCCTGACTTTC. Translated: CAWSRQGRAGANVLTF.

The chain joins TRBV2 to TRBJ1-2; a weak D match, TRBD1 (6 bases). The length of the CDR3 is 14 residues. Germline loops: CDR1 SNHLY, CDR2 FYNNEI. The V and J ends lost 7 bases and 8 bases respectively, with 20 bases between them. CDR3 sequence (DNA): TGTGCCAGCACCCCCGAGGGGGGGTTGGGCGGCTACACCTTC. It yields the protein CASTPEGGLGGYTF.

The chain uses TRBV20-1 and TRBJ1-2; D may be TRBD1 (6 bases). Germline V gene lookup returns CDR1 DFQATT and CDR2 SNEGSKA (reference sequence). The CDR3 extends over 17 amino acids. The ends were cut back, 5 bases at V and 4 bases at J, with 26 bases in the middle. The CDR3 DNA is TGCAGTGCTCCAGGGGCACTATCACTATCTCTGGGCTATGGCTACACCTTC. Its translation is CSAPGALSLSLGYGYTF.

The chain recombines TRBV2 with TRBJ2-5; weak D call: TRBD1 (5 bases). The CDR3 runs to 14 residues. The ends were cut back, 0 bases at V and 7 bases at J, with 12 bases in the middle. Per germline, CDR1 SNHLY and CDR2 FYNNEI. The CDR3: CASSEARLRGTQYF. The DNA of the CDR3 is TGTGCCAGCAGTGAAGCGCGTCTTAGGGGGACCCAGTACTTC. The variable domain in full, completed from reference TRBV2 and TRBJ2-5, reads EPEVTQTPSHQVTQMGQEVILRCVPISNHLYFYWYRQILGQKVEFLVSFYNNEISEKSEIFDDQFSVERPDGSNFTLKIRSTKLEDSAMYFCASSEARLRGTQYFGPGTRLLVL.

V and J are TRBV12-3 or TRBV12-4 and TRBJ2-3; D possibly corresponds to TRBD2 (5 bases). Between the trimmed V and J ends, which lost 0 bases and 2 bases, there was a span of 6 bases. The CDR3 length is 14 residues. CDR3 protein: CASSLALDTDTQYF. DNA of the CDR3: TGTGCCAGCAGTTTAGCACTAGACACAGATACGCAGTATTTT.

The chain couples TRBV29-1 to TRBJ1-3; 11 nucleotides match TRBD1. In germline, CDR1 is SQVTM, CDR2 ANQGSEA. V shed 5 bases, J shed 2 bases, and the junction held 2 bases outside the gene matches. This CDR3 spans 14 amino acids. Here the CDR3 DNA reads TGCAGCGTTCGGACAGGGGGCACTGGAAACACCATATATTTT. Amino acids: CSVRTGGTGNTIYF.

This chain joins TRBV6-1 and TRBJ1-2, with a possible D match to TRBD1 (5 bases). V shed 6 bases and J shed 8 bases, with 25 bases lying between them. CDR1 is MNHNS, CDR2 SASEGT, per germline. This CDR3 is 16 amino acids long. Here the CDR3 DNA reads TGTGCCAGCAGACAACTTCAACAGGAGATCACGGAGGGCTACACCTTC. This gives the protein CASRQLQQEITEGYTF.

J is TRBJ1-4 and V is TRBV15, with D perhaps TRBD1 (6 bases). Between the trimmed V and J ends, which lost 1 base and 5 bases, there was a span of 14 bases. CDR3 length: 16 amino acids. Germline V gene data show CDR1 as LNHNV and CDR2 as YYDKDF (reference sequence). The CDR3 nucleotides are TGTGCCACCAGCAGAGCCCTAGGGGGTGGGAATGAAAAACTGTTTTTT. Protein product: CATSRALGGGNEKLFF.

This rearrangement joins TRBV6-1 to TRBJ2-7; 7 positions agree with TRBD1. The germline CDR1 and CDR2 sequences are MNHNS and SASEGT. The CDR3 length is 15 residues. The V gene end was trimmed by 4 bases and the J gene end by 2 bases; junction bases not matched to a gene: 8. The CDR3 protein is CASSVGTAVTYEQYF. CDR3 nucleotide sequence: TGTGCCAGCAGTGTTGGGACAGCCGTGACCTACGAGCAGTACTTC.

The chain is built from TRBV20-1 and TRBJ1-5, with TRBD1 identical over 7 bases. V dropped 5 bases and J dropped 4; count of bases not matched to a gene: 5. The CDR3 covers 13 residues. Per the germline V gene, CDR1 is DFQATT and CDR2 is SNEGSKA (reference sequence). CDR3 loop: CSALPQGNQPQHF. The CDR3 DNA reads as TGCAGTGCTCTTCCACAGGGGAATCAGCCCCAGCATTTT.

The chain has TRBV28 and TRBJ2-7; 10 bases are shared with TRBD1. The junction had 14 bases not matched to a gene; V was cut back by 8 bases and J by 4 bases. Germline loops: CDR1 MDHEN, CDR2 SYDVKM. The CDR3 sequence is 16 residues long. CDR3 DNA: TGTGCCAGCCAGTTCGGTCCCGGGACAGGGGATTACGAGCAGTACTTC. This sequence encodes CASQFGPGTGDYEQYF.

The chain joins TRBV20-1 to TRBJ1-4; the D is unclear. CDR3 size: 13 residues. Per germline, CDR1 DFQATT and CDR2 SNEGSKA (reference sequence). Trimming cost V 6 bases and J 7 bases, with 15 bases left between them. The CDR3 sequence: CSAAGYAVEKLFF. DNA of the CDR3: TGCAGTGCAGCGGGTTATGCGGTTGAAAAACTGTTTTTT.

This clonotype was found a few times. At one end the junction does not follow the germline gene, possibly because of a read error. This chain uses TRBV5-1 with TRBJ2-5; 7 nucleotides align to TRBD1. Germline V gives CDR1 SGHRS, CDR2 YFSETQ. This CDR3 spans 13 amino acids. The CDR3 here is CASSSGQQETQYF. The CDR3 nucleotides read TGTGCCAGCAGCTCGGGACAGCAAGAGACCCAGTACTTC. Filled out from reference TRBV5-1 and TRBJ2-5, the complete variable domain reads KAGVTQTPRYLIKTRGQQVTLSCSPISGHRSVSWYQQTPGQGLQFLFEYFSETQRNKGNFPGRFSGRQFSNSRSEMNVSTLELGDSALYLCASSSGQQETQYFGPGTRLLVL.

The chain joins TRBV7-6 to TRBJ2-3; 7 nucleotides match TRBD1. From germline, CDR1 is SGHVS and CDR2 FNYEAQ. The CDR3 contains 15 residues. V dropped 1 base and J dropped 6; count of bases not matched to a gene: 7. The CDR3 loop is CASSLGIGGADTQYF. The DNA of the CDR3 is TGTGCCAGCAGCTTAGGGATAGGGGGCGCGGATACGCAGTATTTT.

The chain joins TRBV5-4 to TRBJ2-1, with TRBD2 matching 9 bases. Trimming cost V 7 bases and J 6 bases; bases outside gene matches: 8. Germline V gene lookup returns CDR1 SGHNT and CDR2 YYREEE (reference sequence). The CDR3 is made up of 14 amino acids. CDR3 sequence (DNA): TGTGCCAGCCGGGTGGCGGGAGGGCCCAATGAGCAGTTCTTC. It yields the protein CASRVAGGPNEQFF. The whole variable domain, filled in from reference TRBV5-4 and TRBJ2-1, reads ETGVTQSPTHLIKTRGQQVTLRCSSQSGHNTVSWYQQALGQGPQFIFQYYREEENGRGNFPPRFSGLQFPNYSSELNVNALELDDSALYLCASRVAGGPNEQFFGPGTRLTVL.

The gene calls are TRBV30 and TRBJ2-1; 13 bases line up with TRBD2. V lost 1 base, J lost 8 bases, and 5 bases stayed unmatched. Germline CDR1 and CDR2: GTSNPN and SVGIG (reference sequence). This CDR3 has 15 amino acids. As DNA, the CDR3 is TGTGCCTGGAGTGCCGGACTAGCGGGAGTCGATGAGCAGTTCTTC. This translates into CAWSAGLAGVDEQFF. The whole variable domain, filled in from reference TRBV30 and TRBJ2-1, reads SQTIHQWPATLVQPVGSPLSLECTVEGTSNPNLYWYRQAAGRGLQLLFYSVGIGQISSEVPQNLSASRPQDRQFILSSKKLLLSDSGFYLCAWSAGLAGVDEQFFGPGTRLTVL.

This chain connects TRBV29-1 to TRBJ2-7; 14 positions match TRBD2. The CDR3 consists of 17 residues. V dropped 6 bases and J dropped 3; count of bases not matched to a gene: 13. The germline V gene has CDR1 SQVTM and CDR2 ANQGSEA. In nucleotides, the CDR3 is TGCAGCGTCAAGAAACCCGGGACTAGCGGGGGTATCTACGAGCAGTACTTC. Translating it yields CSVKKPGTSGGIYEQYF.

This rearrangement joins TRBV29-1 to TRBJ1-2; tentative D call: TRBD1 (6 bases). V lost 5 bases to trimming and J lost 8 bases, with 12 bases between them. This CDR3 has 11 amino acids. Germline V gives CDR1 SQVTM, CDR2 ANQGSEA. CDR3 loop: CSVFRGGGYTF. CDR3 bases: TGCAGCGTTTTCCGAGGGGGGGGCTACACCTTC.

The chain is built from TRBV11-3 and TRBJ2-2; no definite D call. The CDR3 length is 13 residues. CDR1 is SGHNT, CDR2 YENEEA, per germline. Trimming stripped 0 bases from V and 6 bases from J, with 5 bases between. The CDR3 region has the DNA TGTGCCAGCAGCTTAGATCACCCCGGGGAGCTGTTTTTT. Protein product: CASSLDHPGELFF.

As to this clonotype: At one boundary the junction diverges from the germline segment, which might be a read error. The rearrangement uses TRBV30 and TRBJ1-3; no reliable D call. This CDR3 has 14 amino acids. Germline CDR1 and CDR2: GTSNPN and SVGIG (reference sequence). CDR3 sequence (DNA): TGTGCCTGGGGTGTCGATTTCTCTGAAAACACCATATATTTT. It yields the protein CAWGVDFSENTIYF.